The clone carrying this T cell receptor (beta chain) was observed a few times. The target antigen is unknown. This sample was taken from a study of T-cell memory formation after mild COVID-19. Study-wide findings and caveats: Contracting clones, day 15 to 85, had balanced CD4/CD8, and later expanders favored CD4+.

TCRdb re-derived calls from the 5' RACE reads in MiXCR, one entry per CDR3 protein. Of hundreds of thousands of distinct CDR3 sequences listed, 20% are singletons. The TCR comes from a man aged 18 to 35 who had mild COVID-19 (a few samples of this study predate the infection). Cell type and time point are not known. Sequenced input: PBMCs or a T cell subset sorted from them (not recorded which).

DNA for the CDR3: TGTGCCAGCAGTTTTGGCGGGGCCAGCCGACAGTACTTC. Its protein product is CASSFGGASRQYF. V and J are TRBV27 and TRBJ2-4; TRBD2 is a possible D gene (6 bases). Germline CDR1 reads MNHEY; CDR2 reads SMNVEV (reference sequence). The CDR3 covers 13 residues. Trimming pared 3 bases from V and 13 bases from J, leaving 16 bases between.